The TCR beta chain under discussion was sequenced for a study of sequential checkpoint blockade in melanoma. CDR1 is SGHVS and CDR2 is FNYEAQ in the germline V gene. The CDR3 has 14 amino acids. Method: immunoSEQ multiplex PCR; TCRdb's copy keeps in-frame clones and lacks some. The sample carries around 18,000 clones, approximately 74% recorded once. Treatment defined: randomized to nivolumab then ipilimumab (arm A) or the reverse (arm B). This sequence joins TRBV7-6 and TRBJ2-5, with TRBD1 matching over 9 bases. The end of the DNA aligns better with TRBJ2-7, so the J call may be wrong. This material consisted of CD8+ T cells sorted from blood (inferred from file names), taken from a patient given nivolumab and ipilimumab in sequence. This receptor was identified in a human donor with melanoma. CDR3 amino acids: CASSFGTGSYEQYF. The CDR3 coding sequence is TGTGCCAGCAGCTTCGGGACAGGGTCCTACGAGCAGTACTTC.